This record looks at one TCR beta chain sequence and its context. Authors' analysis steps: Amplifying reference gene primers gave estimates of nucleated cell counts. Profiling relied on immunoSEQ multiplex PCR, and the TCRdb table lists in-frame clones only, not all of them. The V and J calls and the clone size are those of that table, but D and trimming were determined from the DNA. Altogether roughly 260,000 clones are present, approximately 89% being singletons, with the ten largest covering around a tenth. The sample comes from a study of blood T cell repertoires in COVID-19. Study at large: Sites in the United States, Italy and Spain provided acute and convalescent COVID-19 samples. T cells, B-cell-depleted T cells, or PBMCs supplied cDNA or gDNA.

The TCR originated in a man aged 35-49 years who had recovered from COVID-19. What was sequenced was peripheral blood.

CDR3 bases: TGTGCCACCAGTGATAGCGGACAGGGCTCCGATACGCAGTATTTT. Its protein product is CATSDSGQGSDTQYF. The chain links TRBV24-1 to TRBJ2-3; 8 bases map to TRBD1. Germline values: CDR1 KGHDR, CDR2 SFDVKD. With V trimmed by 3 bases and J by 6 bases, 7 bases remained unmatched. CDR3 size: 15 residues.